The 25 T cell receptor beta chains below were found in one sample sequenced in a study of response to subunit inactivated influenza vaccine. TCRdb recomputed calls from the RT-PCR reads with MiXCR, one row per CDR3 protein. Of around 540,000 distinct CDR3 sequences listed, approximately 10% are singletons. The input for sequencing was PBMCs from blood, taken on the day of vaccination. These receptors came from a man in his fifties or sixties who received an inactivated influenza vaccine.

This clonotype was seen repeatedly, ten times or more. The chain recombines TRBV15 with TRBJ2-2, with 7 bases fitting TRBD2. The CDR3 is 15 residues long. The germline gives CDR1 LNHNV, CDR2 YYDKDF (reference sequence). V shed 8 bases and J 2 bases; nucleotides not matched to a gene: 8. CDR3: CATLKGGRNTGELFF. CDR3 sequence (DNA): TGTGCCACCCTAAAGGGCGGGAGAAACACCGGGGAGCTGTTTTTT.

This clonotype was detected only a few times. CDR3 protein: CASSLFPSESGSSYNEQFF. CDR3 bases: TGTGCCAGCAGTTTATTCCCCAGCGAAAGCGGTAGCTCCTACAATGAGCAGTTCTTC. This chain uses TRBV28 with TRBJ2-1; D is perhaps TRBD2 (5 bases). Per germline, CDR1 MDHEN and CDR2 SYDVKM. Between the trimmed V and J ends, which lost 1 base and 0 bases, there was a span of 19 bases. This CDR3 has 19 amino acids.

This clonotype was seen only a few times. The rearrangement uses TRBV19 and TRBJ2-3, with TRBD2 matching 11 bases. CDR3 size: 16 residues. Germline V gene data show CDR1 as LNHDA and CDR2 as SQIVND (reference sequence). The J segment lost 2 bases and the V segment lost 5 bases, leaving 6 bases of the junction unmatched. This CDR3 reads CASSQGLAAPTDTQYF. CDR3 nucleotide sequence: TGTGCCAGTAGTCAGGGACTAGCGGCCCCCACAGATACGCAGTATTTT.

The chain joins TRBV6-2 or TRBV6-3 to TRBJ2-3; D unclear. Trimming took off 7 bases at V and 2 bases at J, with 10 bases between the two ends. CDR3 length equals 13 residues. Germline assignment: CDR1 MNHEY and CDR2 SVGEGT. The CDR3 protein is CASIKGNTDTQYF. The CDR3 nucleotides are TGTGCCAGCATAAAGGGAAACACAGATACGCAGTATTTT.

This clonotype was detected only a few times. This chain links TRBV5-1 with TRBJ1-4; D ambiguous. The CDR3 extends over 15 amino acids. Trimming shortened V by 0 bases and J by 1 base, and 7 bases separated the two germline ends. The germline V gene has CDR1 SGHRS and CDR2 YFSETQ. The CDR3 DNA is TGCGCCAGCAGCTTGGCGTTGGGAACTAATGAAAAACTGTTTTTT. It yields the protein CASSLALGTNEKLFF. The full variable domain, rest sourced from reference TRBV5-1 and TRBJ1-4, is KAGVTQTPRYLIKTRGQQVTLSCSPISGHRSVSWYQQTPGQGLQFLFEYFSETQRNKGNFPGRFSGRQFSNSRSEMNVSTLELGDSALYLCASSLALGTNEKLFFGSGTQLSVL.

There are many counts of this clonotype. The DNA for the CDR3 is TGCAGTGCTAGTCGGGGGAGCGGGACAGATACGCAGTATTTT. This encodes CSASRGSGTDTQYF. J is TRBJ2-3 and V is TRBV20-1, with a weak D call TRBD2 (6 bases). The CDR3 is made up of 14 amino acids. From germline, CDR1 is DFQATT and CDR2 SNEGSKA (reference sequence). V was pared by 3 bases and J by 3 bases, with 13 bases between.

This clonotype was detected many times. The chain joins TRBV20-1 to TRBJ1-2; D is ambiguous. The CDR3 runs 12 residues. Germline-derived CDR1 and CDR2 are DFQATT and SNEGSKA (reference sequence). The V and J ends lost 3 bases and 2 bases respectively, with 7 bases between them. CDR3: CSASELNYGYTF. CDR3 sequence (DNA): TGCAGTGCTAGCGAGTTGAACTATGGCTACACCTTC.

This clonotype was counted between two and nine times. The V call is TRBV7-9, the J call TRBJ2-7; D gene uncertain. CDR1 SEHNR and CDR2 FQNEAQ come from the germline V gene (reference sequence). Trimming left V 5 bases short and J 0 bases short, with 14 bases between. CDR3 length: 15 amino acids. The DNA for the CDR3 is TGTGCCAGCAGCGCGCCCAGGCTAAACTCCTACGAGCAGTACTTC. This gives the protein CASSAPRLNSYEQYF.

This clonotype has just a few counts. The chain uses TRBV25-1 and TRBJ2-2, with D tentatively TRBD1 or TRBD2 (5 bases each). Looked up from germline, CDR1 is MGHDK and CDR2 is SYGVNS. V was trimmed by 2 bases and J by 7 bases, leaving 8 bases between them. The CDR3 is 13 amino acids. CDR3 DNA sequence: TGTGCCAGCAGTGAAAGGGGAGTCGGGGAGCTGTTTTTT. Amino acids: CASSERGVGELFF.

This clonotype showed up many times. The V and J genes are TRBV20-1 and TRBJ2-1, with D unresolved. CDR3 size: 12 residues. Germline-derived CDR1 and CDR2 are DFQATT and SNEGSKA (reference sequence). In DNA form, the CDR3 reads TGCAGCGCTGCTAGTGGAAACAATGAGCAGTTCTTC. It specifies CSAASGNNEQFF.

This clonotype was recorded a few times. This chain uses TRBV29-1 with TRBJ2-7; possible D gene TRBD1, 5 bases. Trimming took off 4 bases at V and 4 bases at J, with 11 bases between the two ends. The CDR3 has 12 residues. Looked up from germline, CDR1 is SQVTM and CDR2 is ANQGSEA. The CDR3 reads CSVARKGYEQYF. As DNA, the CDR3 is TGCAGCGTTGCTAGAAAGGGGTACGAGCAGTACTTC.

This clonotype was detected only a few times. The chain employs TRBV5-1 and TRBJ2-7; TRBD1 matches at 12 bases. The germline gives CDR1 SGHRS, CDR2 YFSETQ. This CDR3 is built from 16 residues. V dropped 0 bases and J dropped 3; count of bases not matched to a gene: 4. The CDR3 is CASSLEGQGAYYEQYF. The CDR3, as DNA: TGCGCCAGCAGCTTGGAGGGACAGGGGGCATACTACGAGCAGTACTTC.

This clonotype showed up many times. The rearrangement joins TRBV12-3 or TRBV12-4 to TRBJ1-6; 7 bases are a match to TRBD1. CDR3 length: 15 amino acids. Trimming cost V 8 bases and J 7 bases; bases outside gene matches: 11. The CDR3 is CASLTGPWRNSPLHF. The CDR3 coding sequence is TGTGCCAGCCTGACAGGGCCATGGAGGAATTCACCCCTCCACTTT.

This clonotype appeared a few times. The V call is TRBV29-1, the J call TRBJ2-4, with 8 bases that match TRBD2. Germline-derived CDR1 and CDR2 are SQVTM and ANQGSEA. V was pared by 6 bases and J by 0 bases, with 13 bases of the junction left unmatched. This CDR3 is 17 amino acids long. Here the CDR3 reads CSVAGGASRQAKNIQYF. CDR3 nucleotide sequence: TGCAGCGTCGCCGGGGGGGCGTCGAGACAAGCCAAAAACATTCAGTACTTC. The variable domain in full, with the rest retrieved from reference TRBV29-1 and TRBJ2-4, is SAVISQKPSRDICQRGTSLTIQCQVDSQVTMMFWYRQQPGQSLTLIATANQGSEATYESGFVIDKFPISRPNLTFSTLTVSNMSPEDSSIYLCSVAGGASRQAKNIQYFGAGTRLSVL.

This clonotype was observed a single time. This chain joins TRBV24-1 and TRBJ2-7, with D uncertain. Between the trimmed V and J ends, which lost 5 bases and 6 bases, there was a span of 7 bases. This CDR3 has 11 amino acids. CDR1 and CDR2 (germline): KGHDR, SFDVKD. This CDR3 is CATSGESEQYF. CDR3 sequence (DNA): TGTGCCACCAGTGGGGAATCCGAGCAGTACTTC.

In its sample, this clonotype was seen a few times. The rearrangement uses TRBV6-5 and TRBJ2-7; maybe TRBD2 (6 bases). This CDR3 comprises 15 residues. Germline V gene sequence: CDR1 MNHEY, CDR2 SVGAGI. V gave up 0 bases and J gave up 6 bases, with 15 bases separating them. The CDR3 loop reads CASSYSMAGSSEQYF. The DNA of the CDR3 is TGTGCCAGCAGTTACTCGATGGCGGGAAGCTCCGAGCAGTACTTC.

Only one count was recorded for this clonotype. The CDR3 DNA is TGTGCCATCAGTGAATGGGTGACGGGAGAGACCCAGTACTTC. Its translation is CAISEWVTGETQYF. This chain connects TRBV10-3 to TRBJ2-5; D call uncertain. The germline V gene has CDR1 ENHRY and CDR2 SYGVKD. The germline V and J ends were trimmed by 3 bases and 4 bases, with 12 bases remaining between them. CDR3 size: 14 residues.

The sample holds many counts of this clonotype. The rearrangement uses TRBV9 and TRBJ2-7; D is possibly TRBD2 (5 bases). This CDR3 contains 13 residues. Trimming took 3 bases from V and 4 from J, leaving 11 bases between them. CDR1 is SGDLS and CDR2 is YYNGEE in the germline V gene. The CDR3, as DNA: TGTGCCAGCAGCGCCTCACCGGGGTACGAGCAGTACTTC. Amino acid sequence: CASSASPGYEQYF.

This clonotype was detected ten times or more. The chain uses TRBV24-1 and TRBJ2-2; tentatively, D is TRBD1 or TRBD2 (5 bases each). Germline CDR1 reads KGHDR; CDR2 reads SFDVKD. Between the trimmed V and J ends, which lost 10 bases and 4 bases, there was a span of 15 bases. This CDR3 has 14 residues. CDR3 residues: CATAKGTSTGELFF. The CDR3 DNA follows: TGTGCCACAGCCAAGGGGACGAGCACCGGGGAGCTGTTTTTT.

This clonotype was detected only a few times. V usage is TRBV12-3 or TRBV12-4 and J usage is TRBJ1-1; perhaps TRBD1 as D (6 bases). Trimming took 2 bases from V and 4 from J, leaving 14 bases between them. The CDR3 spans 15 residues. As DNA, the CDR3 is TGTGCCAGCAGTTTACGGGGGCGAGGGAGCACTGAAGCTTTCTTT. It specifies CASSLRGRGSTEAFF.

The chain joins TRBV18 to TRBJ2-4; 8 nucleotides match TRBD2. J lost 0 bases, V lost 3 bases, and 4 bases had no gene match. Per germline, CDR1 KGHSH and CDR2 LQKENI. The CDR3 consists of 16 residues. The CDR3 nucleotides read TGTGCCAGCTCACCCACTAGCGGACTAGCCAAAAACATTCAGTACTTC. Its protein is CASSPTSGLAKNIQYF.

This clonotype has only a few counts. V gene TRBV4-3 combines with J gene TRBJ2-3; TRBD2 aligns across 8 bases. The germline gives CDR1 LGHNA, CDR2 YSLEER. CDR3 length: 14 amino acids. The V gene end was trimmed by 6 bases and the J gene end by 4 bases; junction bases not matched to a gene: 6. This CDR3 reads CASSRGGSADTQYF. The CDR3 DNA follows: TGCGCCAGCAGTCGGGGGGGGAGTGCAGATACGCAGTATTTT.

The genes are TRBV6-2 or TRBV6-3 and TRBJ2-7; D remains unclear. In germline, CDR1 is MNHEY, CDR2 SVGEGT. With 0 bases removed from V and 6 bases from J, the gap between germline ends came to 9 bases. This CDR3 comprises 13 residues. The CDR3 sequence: CASSYSPVVEQYF. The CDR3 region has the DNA TGTGCCAGCAGTTACTCCCCAGTGGTCGAGCAGTACTTC.

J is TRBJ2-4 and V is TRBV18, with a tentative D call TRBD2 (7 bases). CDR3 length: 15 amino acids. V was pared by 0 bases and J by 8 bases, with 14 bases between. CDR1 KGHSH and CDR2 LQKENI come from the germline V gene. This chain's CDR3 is CASSPPARGAYIQYF. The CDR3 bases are TGTGCCAGCTCACCACCGGCACGGGGGGCGTACATTCAGTACTTC.

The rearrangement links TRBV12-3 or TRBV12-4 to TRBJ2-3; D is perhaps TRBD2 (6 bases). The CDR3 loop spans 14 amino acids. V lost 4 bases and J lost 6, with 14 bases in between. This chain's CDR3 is CASSSGTFADTQYF. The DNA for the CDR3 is TGTGCCAGCAGTTCAGGGACTTTTGCGGATACGCAGTATTTT.